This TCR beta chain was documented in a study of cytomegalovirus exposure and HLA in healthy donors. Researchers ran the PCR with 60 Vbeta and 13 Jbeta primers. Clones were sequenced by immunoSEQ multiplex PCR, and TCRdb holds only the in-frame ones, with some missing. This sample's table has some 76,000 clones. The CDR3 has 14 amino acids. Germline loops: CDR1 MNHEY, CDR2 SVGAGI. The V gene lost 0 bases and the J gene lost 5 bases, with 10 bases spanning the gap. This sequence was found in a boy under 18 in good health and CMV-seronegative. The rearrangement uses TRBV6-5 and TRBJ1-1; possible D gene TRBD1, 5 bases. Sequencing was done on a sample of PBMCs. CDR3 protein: CASSYSRGVTEAFF. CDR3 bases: TGTGCCAGCAGTTACTCGCGGGGGGTTACTGAAGCTTTCTTT.